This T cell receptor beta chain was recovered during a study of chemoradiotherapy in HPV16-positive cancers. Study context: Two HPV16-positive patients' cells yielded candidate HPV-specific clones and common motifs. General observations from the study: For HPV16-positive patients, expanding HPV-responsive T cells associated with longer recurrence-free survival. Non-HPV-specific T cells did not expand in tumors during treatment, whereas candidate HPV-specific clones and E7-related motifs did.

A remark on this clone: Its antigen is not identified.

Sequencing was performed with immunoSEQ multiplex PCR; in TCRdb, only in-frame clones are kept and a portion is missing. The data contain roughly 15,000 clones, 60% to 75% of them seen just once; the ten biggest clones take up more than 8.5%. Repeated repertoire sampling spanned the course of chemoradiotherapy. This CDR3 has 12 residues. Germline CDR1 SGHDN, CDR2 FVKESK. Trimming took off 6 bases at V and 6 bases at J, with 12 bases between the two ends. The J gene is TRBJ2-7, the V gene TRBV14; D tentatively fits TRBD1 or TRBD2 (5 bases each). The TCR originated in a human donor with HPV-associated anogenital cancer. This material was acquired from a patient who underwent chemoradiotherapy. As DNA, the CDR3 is TGTGCCAGCAGAGGGACCGCTGGCGAGCAGTACTTC. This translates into CASRGTAGEQYF. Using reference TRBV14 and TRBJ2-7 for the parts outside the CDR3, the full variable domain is EAGVTQFPSHSVIEKGQTVTLRCDPISGHDNLYWYRRVMGKEIKFLLHFVKESKQDESGMPNNRFLAERTGGTYSTLKVQPAELEDSGVYFCASRGTAGEQYFGPGTRLTVT.